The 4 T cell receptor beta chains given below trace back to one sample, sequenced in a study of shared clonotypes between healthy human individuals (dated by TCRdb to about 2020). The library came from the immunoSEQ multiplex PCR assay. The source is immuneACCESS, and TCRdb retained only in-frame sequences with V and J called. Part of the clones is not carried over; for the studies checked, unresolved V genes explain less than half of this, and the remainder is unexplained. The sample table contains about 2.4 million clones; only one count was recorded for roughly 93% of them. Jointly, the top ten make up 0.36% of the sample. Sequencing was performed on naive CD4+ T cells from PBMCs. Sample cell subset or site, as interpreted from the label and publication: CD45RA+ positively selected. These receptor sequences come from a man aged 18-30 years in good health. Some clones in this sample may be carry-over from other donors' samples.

The CDR3 coding sequence is TGTGCCAGCAGCCGAACTAGCGGGAGTCGCAATGAGCAGTTCTTC. It is translated as CASSRTSGSRNEQFF. This rearrangement joins TRBV7-2 to TRBJ2-1; TRBD2 matches 11 bases. The germline CDR1 and CDR2 sequences are SGHTA and FQGNSA. V lost 5 bases and J lost 6; bases outside the gene matches: 6. The CDR3 length is 15 residues.

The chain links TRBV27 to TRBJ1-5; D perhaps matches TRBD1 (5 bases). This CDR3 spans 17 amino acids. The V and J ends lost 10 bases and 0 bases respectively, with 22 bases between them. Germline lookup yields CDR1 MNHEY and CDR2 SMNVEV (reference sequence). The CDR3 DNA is TGTGCCACCCAGAGGCGGGGACCGGAATATAGCAATCAGCCCCAGCATTTT. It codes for CATQRRGPEYSNQPQHF.

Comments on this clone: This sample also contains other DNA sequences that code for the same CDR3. The CDR3 DNA is TGCGCCAGCAGCTTGGTTTCTGGGGCCAACGTCCTGACTTTC. Its translation is CASSLVSGANVLTF. The chain links TRBV5-1 to TRBJ2-6, with D unclear. The V end was cut by 0 bases, the J end by 1 base, with 2 bases between. CDR3 length equals 14 residues. Germline CDR1 is SGHRS and CDR2 is YFSETQ. The complete variable domain, with remaining parts taken from reference TRBV5-1 and TRBJ2-6, reads KAGVTQTPRYLIKTRGQQVTLSCSPISGHRSVSWYQQTPGQGLQFLFEYFSETQRNKGNFPGRFSGRQFSNSRSEMNVSTLELGDSALYLCASSLVSGANVLTFGAGSRLTVL.

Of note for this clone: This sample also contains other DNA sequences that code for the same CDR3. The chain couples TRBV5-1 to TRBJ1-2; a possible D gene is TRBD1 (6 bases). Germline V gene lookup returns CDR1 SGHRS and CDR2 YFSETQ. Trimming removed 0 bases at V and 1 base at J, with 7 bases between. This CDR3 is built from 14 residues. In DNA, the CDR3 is TGCGCCAGCAGCTTGGCAGGGGATAACTATGGCTACACCTTC. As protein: CASSLAGDNYGYTF.